The clone carrying this T cell receptor (beta chain) was found a few times. The sample belongs to a study of early T cells in non-severe SARS-CoV-2 infection. CDR1 and CDR2 from the germline V gene are LGHNA and YNFKEQ. This CDR3 is built from 16 residues. With 0 bases removed from V and 0 bases from J, the gap between germline ends came to 11 bases. Individual cDNA molecules were tagged with unique molecular identifiers, the study reported. TCRdb re-analysed the 5' RACE reads in MiXCR, keeping a single row per CDR3 protein. The profile shows about 64,000 distinct CDR3 sequences, about 4.9% of them singletons.

The clonotype was recovered from an adult who was a healthcare worker with PCR-confirmed SARS-CoV-2 infection or an uninfected control (not recorded which). Sample: whole blood. V is TRBV4-2 and J is TRBJ1-2; D uncertain. As DNA, the CDR3 is TGTGCCAGCAGCCAAGATTGGAGGAGACCTAACTATGGCTACACCTTC. The encoded protein is CASSQDWRRPNYGYTF.